Sequencing of this TCR beta chain was carried out in a study of blood T cell repertoires in COVID-19. Looking at the study overall: In each case, the material was cDNA or gDNA derived from T cells, B-cell-depleted T cells, or PBMCs.

TCRdb's copy holds only in-frame clones and misses some; the assay was immunoSEQ multiplex PCR. The data hold 380,000 or so clones, with over 65% observed a single time. The specimen was peripheral blood. This TCR derives from a human donor with acute or convalescent COVID-19. The donor label of this sample is uncertain.

The CDR3 DNA sequence: TGTGCCAGCACCCCGACAGGCTTCTATGGCTACACCTTC. Translation gives CASTPTGFYGYTF. The rearrangement uses TRBV6-5 and TRBJ1-2, with D possibly TRBD1 on 6 matching bases. Trimming shortened V by 7 bases and J by 4 bases, and 13 bases separated the two germline ends. The CDR3 is made up of 13 amino acids. Germline CDR1 and CDR2: MNHEY and SVGAGI.